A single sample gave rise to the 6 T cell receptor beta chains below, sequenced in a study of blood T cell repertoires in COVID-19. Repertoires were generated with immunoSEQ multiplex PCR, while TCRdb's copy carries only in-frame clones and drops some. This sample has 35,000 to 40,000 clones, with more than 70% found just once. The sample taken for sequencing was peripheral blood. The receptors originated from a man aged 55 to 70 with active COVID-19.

Here the CDR3 reads CASSLGLAAANEQFF. DNA for the CDR3: TGTGCCAGCAGCCTGGGACTAGCGGCGGCTAATGAGCAGTTCTTC. The chain couples TRBV3-1 (or the pseudogene TRBV3-2) to TRBJ2-1, with TRBD2 matching 11 bases. J gave up 7 bases and V 4 bases, and 6 bases lay outside the gene matches. This CDR3 is built from 15 residues. CDR1 is LGHDT and CDR2 is YNNKEL in the germline V gene (reference sequence).

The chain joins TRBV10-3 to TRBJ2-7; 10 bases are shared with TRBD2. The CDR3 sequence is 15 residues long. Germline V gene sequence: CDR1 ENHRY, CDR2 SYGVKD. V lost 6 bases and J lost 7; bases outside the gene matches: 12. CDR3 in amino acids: CAISPLLAGDGEQYF. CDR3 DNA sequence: TGTGCCATCAGCCCTTTGCTAGCGGGAGATGGGGAGCAGTACTTC.

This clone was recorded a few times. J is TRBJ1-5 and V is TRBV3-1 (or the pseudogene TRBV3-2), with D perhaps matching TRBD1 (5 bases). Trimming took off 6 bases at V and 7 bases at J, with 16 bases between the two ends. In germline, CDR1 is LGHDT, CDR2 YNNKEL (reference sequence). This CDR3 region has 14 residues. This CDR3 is CASSPGGGEQPQHF. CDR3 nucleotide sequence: TGTGCCAGCAGTCCCGGGGGGGGAGAACAGCCCCAGCATTTT.

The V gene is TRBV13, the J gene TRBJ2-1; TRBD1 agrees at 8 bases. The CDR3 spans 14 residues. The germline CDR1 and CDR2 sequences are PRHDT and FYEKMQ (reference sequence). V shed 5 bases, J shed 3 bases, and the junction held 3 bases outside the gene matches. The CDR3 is CASSPQGGYNEQFF. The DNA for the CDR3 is TGTGCCAGCAGCCCACAGGGGGGCTACAATGAGCAGTTCTTC.

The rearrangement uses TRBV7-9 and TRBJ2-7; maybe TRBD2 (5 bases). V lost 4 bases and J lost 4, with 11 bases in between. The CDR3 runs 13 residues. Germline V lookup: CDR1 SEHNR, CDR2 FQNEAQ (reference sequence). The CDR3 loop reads CASSYSTSYEQYF. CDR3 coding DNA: TGTGCCAGCAGCTACTCAACTAGTTACGAGCAGTACTTC.

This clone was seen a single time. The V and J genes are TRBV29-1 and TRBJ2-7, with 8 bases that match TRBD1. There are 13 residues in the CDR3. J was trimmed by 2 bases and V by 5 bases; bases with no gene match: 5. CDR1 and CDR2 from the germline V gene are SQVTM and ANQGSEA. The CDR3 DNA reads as TGCAGCGTTAACAGGGGGAATACCTACGAGCAGTACTTC. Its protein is CSVNRGNTYEQYF.